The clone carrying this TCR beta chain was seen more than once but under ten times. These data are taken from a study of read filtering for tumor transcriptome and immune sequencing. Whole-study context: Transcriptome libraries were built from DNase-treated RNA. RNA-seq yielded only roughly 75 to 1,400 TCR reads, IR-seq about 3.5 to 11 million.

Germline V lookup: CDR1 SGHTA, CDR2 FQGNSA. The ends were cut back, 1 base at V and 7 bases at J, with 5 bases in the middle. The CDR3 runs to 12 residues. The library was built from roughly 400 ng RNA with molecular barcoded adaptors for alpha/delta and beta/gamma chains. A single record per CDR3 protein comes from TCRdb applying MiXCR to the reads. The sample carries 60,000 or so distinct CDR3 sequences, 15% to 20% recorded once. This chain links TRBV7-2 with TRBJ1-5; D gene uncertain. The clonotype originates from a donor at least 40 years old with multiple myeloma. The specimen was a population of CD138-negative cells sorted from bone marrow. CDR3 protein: CASSLGLQPQHF. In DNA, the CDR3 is TGTGCCAGCAGCTTAGGACTCCAGCCCCAGCATTTT.